This entry is about one T cell receptor beta chain. A much larger clone lies one base from this, so it may be a read error. The data belong to a study of read filtering for tumor transcriptome and immune sequencing. Overall study context: TCR-mapped reads were about 4 to 10.27 million with IR-seq versus roughly 80 to 1273 with RNA-seq.

Molecular barcoded adaptors covering alpha/delta and beta/gamma chains were used on roughly 400 ng RNA. TCRdb redid the calling of the reads with MiXCR, one entry per CDR3 protein. Of some 130,000 distinct CDR3 sequences listed, roughly 13% were seen once; the top ten hold 6.5% to 9%. The CDR3 loop spans 16 amino acids. The germline CDR1 and CDR2 sequences are SGHRS and YFSETQ. The clonotype comes from a donor aged 40 or older with multiple myeloma. The rearrangement uses TRBV5-1 and TRBJ2-7; 9 positions match TRBD1. Sequencing input: a population of CD138-negative cells sorted from bone marrow. In nucleotides, the CDR3 is TGCGCCAGCAGCTTGGCCGGTACAGGGGGCTCCTGCGAGCAGTACTTC. Protein: CASSLAGTGGSCEQYF.